The 22 T cell receptor beta chains presented below share a single source sample, sequenced in a study of blood T cell repertoires in COVID-19. Measured with immunoSEQ multiplex PCR; TCRdb has only the in-frame clones, and not every one. The sample has hundreds of thousands of clones; 85% to 90% are singletons. The sequenced sample consisted of peripheral blood. These TCRs come from a woman aged 50 to 60 with COVID-19, enrolled during active disease.

V usage is TRBV19 and J usage is TRBJ2-1, with D maybe TRBD1 (6 bases). Germline assignment: CDR1 LNHDA and CDR2 SQIVND (reference sequence). The CDR3 totals 13 residues. The V end was cut by 6 bases, the J end by 4 bases, with 10 bases between. For the CDR3, the DNA is TGTGCCAGTAGCCCAACAGGGTACAATGAGCAGTTCTTC. Amino acid sequence: CASSPTGYNEQFF.

The chain carries TRBV5-1 and TRBJ2-7, with TRBD2 matching 12 bases. Germline values: CDR1 SGHRS, CDR2 YFSETQ. V lost 0 bases and J lost 6; bases outside the gene matches: 1. This CDR3 contains 14 residues. CDR3 amino acids: CASSLELAGGEQYF. The CDR3 nucleotides are TGCGCCAGCAGCTTGGAACTAGCGGGAGGCGAGCAGTACTTC.

The V and J genes are TRBV14 and TRBJ2-5; D ambiguous. CDR3 length: 15 amino acids. V lost 4 bases to trimming and J lost 8 bases, with 20 bases between them. From germline, CDR1 is SGHDN and CDR2 FVKESK. The CDR3 DNA is TGTGCCAGCAGCCTCACGGCACTATTTTCTCGAACCCAGTACTTC. Amino acids: CASSLTALFSRTQYF.

This clone was found once. The gene calls are TRBV7-2 and TRBJ2-7; D perhaps matches TRBD2 (6 bases). The CDR3 sequence is 17 residues long. Per the germline V gene, CDR1 is SGHTA and CDR2 is FQGNSA. Trimming took 1 base from V and 4 from J, leaving 20 bases between them. DNA of the CDR3: TGTGCCAGCAGCTTAGAGGATTCAGGACTATTCATTTACGAGCAGTACTTC. Amino acid sequence: CASSLEDSGLFIYEQYF.

This sequence joins TRBV19 and TRBJ2-2; 8 bases map to TRBD2. This CDR3 contains 14 residues. Looked up from germline, CDR1 is LNHDA and CDR2 is SQIVND (reference sequence). V shed 8 bases and J 7 bases; nucleotides not matched to a gene: 9. Here the CDR3 reads CASRTLGGDGELFF. The CDR3 DNA follows: TGTGCCAGTCGAACGCTCGGGGGGGACGGGGAGCTGTTTTTT.

The gene calls are TRBV7-3 and TRBJ2-3; TRBD2 is a possible D gene (5 bases). The CDR3 covers 14 residues. V was pared by 5 bases and J by 0 bases, with 9 bases between. Germline V gene data show CDR1 as SGHTA and CDR2 as FQGTGA. The CDR3 loop is CASSERTSTDTQYF. In nucleotides, the CDR3 is TGTGCCAGCAGCGAACGGACTAGCACAGATACGCAGTATTTT.

This chain joins TRBV5-1 and TRBJ2-3, with 8 nucleotides matching TRBD2. CDR1 and CDR2 from the germline V gene are SGHRS and YFSETQ. V shed 2 bases, J shed 1 base, and the junction held 3 bases outside the gene matches. This CDR3 is built from 15 residues. The CDR3 protein is CASSFNGRGTDTQYF. Here the CDR3 DNA reads TGCGCCAGCAGCTTTAACGGGAGGGGCACAGATACGCAGTATTTT.

The chain employs TRBV4-1 and TRBJ2-1, with 9 bases identical to TRBD2. In germline, CDR1 is MGHRA, CDR2 YSYEKL. This CDR3 comprises 16 residues. J gave up 0 bases and V 3 bases, and 3 bases lay outside the gene matches. The CDR3 spells CASSHLAGTSYNEQFF. CDR3 DNA sequence: TGCGCCAGCAGCCACCTAGCGGGGACCTCCTACAATGAGCAGTTCTTC.

The chain carries TRBV5-5 and TRBJ2-3; D uncertain. This CDR3 spans 14 amino acids. CDR1 and CDR2 from the germline V gene are SGHKS and YYEKEE (reference sequence). V gave up 6 bases and J gave up 2 bases, with 13 bases separating them. The CDR3 coding sequence is TGTGCCAGCACCCCCGGAGCCATCACAGATACGCAGTATTTT. This sequence encodes CASTPGAITDTQYF.

The V and J genes are TRBV19 and TRBJ2-7; TRBD2 matches at 9 bases. Germline lookup yields CDR1 LNHDA and CDR2 SQIVND (reference sequence). This CDR3 has 18 amino acids. With 2 bases clipped from V and 3 bases from J, the junction kept 14 bases outside the gene matches. CDR3 bases: TGTGCCAGTAGTATAAGGTTAGCCCCTAGCGGGATTTTCTACGAGCAGTACTTC. Translated: CASSIRLAPSGIFYEQYF. The full variable domain, completed using reference TRBV19 and TRBJ2-7, is DGGITQSPKYLFRKEGQNVTLSCEQNLNHDAMYWYRQDPGQGLRLIYYSQIVNDFQKGDIAEGYSVSREKKESFPLTVTSAQKNPTAFYLCASSIRLAPSGIFYEQYFGPGTRLTVT.

The V call is TRBV3-1 (or the pseudogene TRBV3-2), the J call TRBJ2-1; 10 bases agree with TRBD1. J was trimmed by 9 bases and V by 4 bases; bases with no gene match: 15. Looked up from germline, CDR1 is LGHDT and CDR2 is YNNKEL (reference sequence). The CDR3 is 17 amino acids. CDR3 sequence reads: CASSPPYSRDRGCEQFF. CDR3 DNA sequence: TGTGCCAGCAGCCCACCCTATTCCCGGGACAGGGGATGTGAGCAGTTCTTC.

The chain carries TRBV7-2 and TRBJ1-4; 10 positions agree with TRBD1. CDR3 length equals 15 residues. Germline V gene lookup returns CDR1 SGHTA and CDR2 FQGNSA. The ends lost 5 bases at V and 7 bases at J; junction bases unmatched: 7. The CDR3 here is CASSPMGQGSEKLFF. The CDR3 region has the DNA TGTGCCAGCAGCCCAATGGGACAGGGGAGTGAAAAACTGTTTTTT.

The genes are TRBV27 and TRBJ2-7, with D tentatively TRBD1 (5 bases). V lost 3 bases to trimming and J lost 0 bases, with 9 bases between them. The CDR3 extends over 14 amino acids. CDR1 and CDR2 (germline): MNHEY, SMNVEV (reference sequence). The CDR3 DNA is TGTGCCAGCAGTTTCTCCAGGGTCTCCTACGAGCAGTACTTC. Translation: CASSFSRVSYEQYF.

CDR3 bases: TGTGCCAGCTCACCAACCAAGCGGGAGCGGACCGAGCAGTACTTC. Protein: CASSPTKRERTEQYF. The rearrangement joins TRBV18 to TRBJ2-7, with 8 bases matching TRBD2. The germline CDR1 and CDR2 sequences are KGHSH and LQKENI. J was trimmed by 6 bases and V by 2 bases; bases with no gene match: 9. The CDR3 has 15 amino acids.

The V and J genes are TRBV6-1 and TRBJ2-7; TRBD2 is a possible D gene (5 bases). Germline-derived CDR1 and CDR2 are MNHNS and SASEGT. This CDR3 region has 13 residues. V lost 3 bases, J lost 2 bases, and 8 bases lay in between. In DNA form, the CDR3 reads TGTGCCAGCAGTGACGGGATACCCTACGAGCAGTACTTC. Translation gives CASSDGIPYEQYF.

This clone was counted a single time. This CDR3 reads CASSPDRGLGTQYF. DNA for the CDR3: TGTGCCAGCAGCCCCGACAGGGGGCTTGGGACCCAGTACTTC. The J gene is TRBJ2-5, the V gene TRBV7-2; 10 nucleotides agree with TRBD1. Losses at the gene ends were 5 bases for V and 7 bases for J; bases not matched to a gene: 7. This CDR3 has 14 residues. Germline V gene sequence: CDR1 SGHTA, CDR2 FQGNSA.

The CDR3 loop is CSVEVGTSGYYNEQFF. CDR3 nucleotides: TGCAGCGTTGAAGTTGGGACTAGCGGCTACTACAATGAGCAGTTCTTC. The chain uses TRBV29-1 and TRBJ2-1, with 11 nucleotides matching TRBD2. This CDR3 region has 16 residues. After removal of 1 base from V and 3 bases from J, the junction contained 5 bases not matched to a gene. Germline values: CDR1 SQVTM, CDR2 ANQGSEA.

This sequence joins TRBV6-5 and TRBJ1-2, with a possible D match to TRBD1 (5 bases). Trimming stripped 11 bases from V and 2 bases from J, with 9 bases between. Germline CDR1 reads MNHEY; CDR2 reads SVGAGI. This CDR3 spans 11 amino acids. In DNA, the CDR3 is TGTGCCGCGGGACGGAACTATGGCTACACCTTC. Translating gives CAAGRNYGYTF.

V and J are TRBV3-1 (or the pseudogene TRBV3-2) and TRBJ2-1; tentative D call: TRBD2 (5 bases). Germline V gene data show CDR1 as LGHDT and CDR2 as YNNKEL (reference sequence). The V end was cut by 7 bases, the J end by 8 bases, with 21 bases between. CDR3 length: 15 amino acids. CDR3 in DNA: TGTGCCAGCACCAACGGGTGGACTGGGCCCGATGAGCAGTTCTTC. Residues: CASTNGWTGPDEQFF.

The CDR3 loop is CASSHSMSPNQPQHF. The CDR3 region has the DNA TGCGCCAGCAGCCACAGTATGTCCCCTAATCAGCCCCAGCATTTT. V and J are TRBV4-3 and TRBJ1-5, with D unclear. The CDR3 has 15 amino acids. Trimming shortened V by 3 bases and J by 4 bases, and 13 bases separated the two germline ends. CDR1 LGHNA and CDR2 YSLEER come from the germline V gene.

The V call is TRBV2, the J call TRBJ2-5, with a weak D call TRBD2 (6 bases). Trimming removed 7 bases from V and 0 bases from J, with 18 bases in between. Germline-derived CDR1 and CDR2 are SNHLY and FYNNEI. The CDR3 runs 16 residues. CDR3 sequence: CASTLSSDHYQETQYF. DNA of the CDR3: TGTGCCAGCACCCTTTCTAGCGACCATTACCAAGAGACCCAGTACTTC.

V and J are TRBV6-1 and TRBJ2-7, with D possibly TRBD1 on 5 matching bases. Trimming removed 3 bases from V and 1 base from J, with 10 bases in between. From germline, CDR1 is MNHNS and CDR2 SASEGT. This CDR3 has 14 amino acids. CDR3 in DNA: TGTGCCAGCAGTGACACAGGCCCTTCCTACGAGCAGTACTTC. Protein sequence: CASSDTGPSYEQYF.